This TCR beta chain was captured in a study of early T cells in non-severe SARS-CoV-2 infection. The sample holds many counts of this clonotype. Deletions cut 2 bases from V and 1 base from J, with 10 bases between. CDR1 and CDR2 from the germline V gene are SEHNR and FQNEAQ (reference sequence). This CDR3 is built from 15 residues. Attached unique molecular identifiers marked individual cDNA molecules. In TCRdb, the 5' RACE reads were re-called with MiXCR into one record per CDR3 protein. The data contain around 58,000 distinct CDR3 sequences, over 4.5% of them singletons. Sequencing used whole blood. V and J are TRBV7-9 and TRBJ2-3; perhaps TRBD1 as D (6 bases). This receptor was identified in an adult who was a healthcare worker with PCR-confirmed SARS-CoV-2 infection or an uninfected control (not recorded which). The CDR3 sequence: CASSLTGIGTDTQYF. The CDR3 DNA reads as TGTGCCAGCAGCTTAACAGGGATCGGCACAGATACGCAGTATTTT.